The source of this TCR beta chain is a study of T cell responses to AZD1222 COVID-19 vaccine. The germline V gene encodes CDR1 LGHNA and CDR2 YSLEER. V was trimmed by 1 base and J by 2 bases, leaving 13 bases between them. The CDR3 length is 16 residues. Study conclusions and caveats: Rises in breadth and depth of Spike-specific TCRs came after two AZD1222 doses. Sampling that yielded the repertoires occurred only after the peak T cell response. Seropositive status at baseline applied to only a handful of AZD1222 recipients. Regions 160-218 and 743-854 dominated among vaccine-associated CD4 TCRs spanning spike.

This clone has just one count. The antigen is undetermined. Only in-frame clones appear in the TCRdb table, and some are missing; sequencing was by immunoSEQ multiplex PCR. The table has 95,000 to 150,000 clones, around 91% seen once. The specimen comprised peripheral blood, sampled on day 0 of AZD1222 vaccination. The TCR was taken from an adult in good health. J is TRBJ2-3 and V is TRBV4-3; no reliable D call. CDR3 protein: CASSQGAGYNTDTQYF. The CDR3 DNA is TGCGCCAGCAGCCAAGGTGCCGGTTACAACACAGATACGCAGTATTTT.